This is a list of T cell receptor beta chains from one sample in a study of blood T cell repertoires in COVID-19. This table comes from immunoSEQ multiplex PCR, and its TCRdb copy is limited to in-frame clones, with some not included. The sample holds about 200,000 clones, almost 85% seen once. The sequenced sample was peripheral blood. Receptors were obtained from a woman in her seventies with COVID-19, enrolled during active disease. CDR3s include the opening cysteine and the closing phenylalanine or tryptophan. The D gene is left open where the match is weak. Clone size is shown for a subset of rows, as once, few, many or a class of expanded clone.

DNA: TGTGCCACCAGCCCATCGACAGGCATTAACTATGGCTACACCTTC; CDR3: CATSPSTGINYGYTF; size: NA; V: TRBV15; J: TRBJ1-2; D: NA
DNA: TGTGCCAGCAGCTTCTCTGTCGGGACAGGGCTTGACTTC; CDR3: CASSFSVGTGLDF; size: NA; V: TRBV5-4; J: TRBJ2-7; D: TRBD1
DNA: TGCGCCAGCAGCCAAGATCCGAGACAGGGGGCGGGTACCGGGGAGCTGTTTTTT; CDR3: CASSQDPRQGAGTGELFF; size: NA; V: TRBV4-3; J: TRBJ2-2; D: TRBD1
DNA: TGTGCCAGCAGCTTCGGCAGGGGCTACGAGCAGTACTTC; CDR3: CASSFGRGYEQYF; size: NA; V: TRBV5-4; J: TRBJ2-7; D: NA
DNA: TGTGCCAGCTCACCACCGAGCCGAAACGAGCAGTACTTC; CDR3: CASSPPSRNEQYF; size: once; V: TRBV18; J: TRBJ2-7; D: NA
DNA: TGTGCCAGCAGCCCAATCGGAGGTATGAACACTGAAGCTTTCTTT; CDR3: CASSPIGGMNTEAFF; size: NA; V: TRBV5-6; J: TRBJ1-1; D: NA
DNA: TGTGCCAGCAGCCAAGATGTTTCGGGAGGGAAGCAGTTCTTC; CDR3: CASSQDVSGGKQFF; size: NA; V: TRBV3-1/TRBV3-2; J: TRBJ2-1; D: TRBD2
DNA: TGTGCCAGCAGTTTGACAGTAAATAGCAATCAGCCCCAGCATTTT; CDR3: CASSLTVNSNQPQHF; size: NA; V: TRBV27; J: TRBJ1-5; D: NA
DNA: TGTGCCAGCGGACAGACTCCGAACACTGAAGCTTTCTTT; CDR3: CASGQTPNTEAFF; size: once; V: TRBV19; J: TRBJ1-1; D: NA
DNA: TGTGCCAGCAGTGACAGACTAGCGGGCTCCTACAATGAGCAGTTCTTC; CDR3: CASSDRLAGSYNEQFF; size: NA; V: TRBV6-1; J: TRBJ2-1; D: TRBD2
DNA: TGTGCCAGCTCAGCGGGGACAGGGGGTACCTTGAACACTGAAGCTTTCTTT; CDR3: CASSAGTGGTLNTEAFF; size: NA; V: TRBV18; J: TRBJ1-1; D: TRBD1
DNA: TGCAGCGTCGATACAGGGTCTGGCTACACCTTC; CDR3: CSVDTGSGYTF; size: NA; V: TRBV29-1; J: TRBJ1-2; D: NA
DNA: TGTGCCATCAGTGAGTGGGCTAGCGGGGACCACAATGAGCAGTTCTTC; CDR3: CAISEWASGDHNEQFF; size: NA; V: TRBV10-3; J: TRBJ2-1; D: TRBD2
DNA: TGTGCCAGCAGCTTAGAGATGACAGGGAGAGGGCAGTACTTC; CDR3: CASSLEMTGRGQYF; size: NA; V: TRBV11-2; J: TRBJ2-7; D: TRBD1
DNA: TGTGCCAGTAGTATAGACAGGTTAGGGGGAAATGAAAAACTGTTTTTT; CDR3: CASSIDRLGGNEKLFF; size: NA; V: TRBV19; J: TRBJ1-4; D: NA
DNA: TGTGCCAGCAGCCCGACAGGGATTGAAAAACTGTTTTTT; CDR3: CASSPTGIEKLFF; size: NA; V: TRBV6-2/TRBV6-3; J: TRBJ1-4; D: TRBD1
DNA: TGTGCCAGCAGTTTCCAGGGACAGGGATCCAGGCGAATTGGAAACACCATATATTTT; CDR3: CASSFQGQGSRRIGNTIYF; size: NA; V: TRBV6-2/TRBV6-3; J: TRBJ1-3; D: TRBD1
DNA: TGTGCCAGGTCCCCTTCCAGGGCCAATTCACCCCTCCACTTT; CDR3: CARSPSRANSPLHF; size: NA; V: TRBV5-3; J: TRBJ1-6; D: NA
DNA: TGCAGCGTTGTCCTTAGTAATGAAAAACTGTTTTTT; CDR3: CSVVLSNEKLFF; size: NA; V: TRBV29-1; J: TRBJ1-4; D: NA
DNA: TGTGCCAGCAGCCAGCAGACAGGGGGCGCGTATGGCTACACCTTC; CDR3: CASSQQTGGAYGYTF; size: once; V: TRBV4-2; J: TRBJ1-2; D: TRBD1
DNA: TGTGCCAGCAGAACAGCAATACCCTATGGCTACACCTTC; CDR3: CASRTAIPYGYTF; size: NA; V: TRBV12-3/TRBV12-4; J: TRBJ1-2; D: NA
DNA: TGTGCCAGCAGCAGACAGACAGGGGCCTACGAGCAGTACTTC; CDR3: CASSRQTGAYEQYF; size: NA; V: TRBV9; J: TRBJ2-7; D: TRBD1
DNA: TGTGCCACCAGTGATGTGGGGGGTACAGGGGGAGGCACAGATACGCAGTATTTT; CDR3: CATSDVGGTGGGTDTQYF; size: NA; V: TRBV24-1; J: TRBJ2-3; D: TRBD1
DNA: TGTGCCAGTACTCCCGGCGGGACTCCCTCTGGAAACACCATATATTTT; CDR3: CASTPGGTPSGNTIYF; size: NA; V: TRBV19; J: TRBJ1-3; D: NA
DNA: TGTGCCAGCAGTGACCAGGGTTCTAGCGGGAGGGATGAGCAGTTCTTC; CDR3: CASSDQGSSGRDEQFF; size: NA; V: TRBV2; J: TRBJ2-1; D: TRBD2
DNA: TGTGCCAGCAGGGGGTGGAGGACGCAGAACACCGGGGAGCTGTTTTTT; CDR3: CASRGWRTQNTGELFF; size: once; V: TRBV11-2; J: TRBJ2-2; D: NA
DNA: TGTGCCAGCAGCTTGGCCGGGGGGGGAGAAGCTAGCAATCAGCCCCAGCATTTT; CDR3: CASSLAGGGEASNQPQHF; size: NA; V: TRBV5-8; J: TRBJ1-5; D: NA
DNA: TGTGCCATCAGTGAGTCTTCGGGAGGAGAGGATTCACCCCTCCACTTT; CDR3: CAISESSGGEDSPLHF; size: NA; V: TRBV10-3; J: TRBJ1-6; D: NA
DNA: TGTGCCAGCAGCGGACAGGAAAAGTCCTACGAGCAGTACTTC; CDR3: CASSGQEKSYEQYF; size: few; V: TRBV2; J: TRBJ2-7; D: TRBD1
DNA: TGTGCCACCAGCTCCTACAGGGGCATGAACACTGAAGCTTTCTTT; CDR3: CATSSYRGMNTEAFF; size: NA; V: TRBV15; J: TRBJ1-1; D: TRBD1
DNA: TGTGCCAGTAGTATCGGTTCCACCTATGGCTACACCTTC; CDR3: CASSIGSTYGYTF; size: NA; V: TRBV19; J: TRBJ1-2; D: NA
DNA: TGTGCCAGCAGTCTCGGGGTGGCAGGGGGATCCCAAGAGACCCAGTACTTC; CDR3: CASSLGVAGGSQETQYF; size: few; V: TRBV11-3; J: TRBJ2-5; D: TRBD1
DNA: TGTGCCAGCAAGGAGACGGTGAACACTGAAGCTTTCTTT; CDR3: CASKETVNTEAFF; size: NA; V: TRBV5-4; J: TRBJ1-1; D: NA
DNA: TGTGCCAGCAGCTTATTGGGACAGGGGAACACTGAAGCTTTCTTT; CDR3: CASSLLGQGNTEAFF; size: NA; V: TRBV7-3; J: TRBJ1-1; D: TRBD1
DNA: TGTGCCAGCAGCTTGACTAGCGGAGACACAGATACGCAGTATTTT; CDR3: CASSLTSGDTDTQYF; size: NA; V: TRBV7-2; J: TRBJ2-3; D: TRBD2
DNA: TGTGCCAGCAGTATCTCGGACAGGGCTTATTCACCCCTCCACTTT; CDR3: CASSISDRAYSPLHF; size: NA; V: TRBV6-5; J: TRBJ1-6; D: TRBD1
DNA: TGCGCCAGCAGCCAAGGGATCAGGGGCTTAGGATCGGGGGAAAAACTGTTTTTT; CDR3: CASSQGIRGLGSGEKLFF; size: NA; V: TRBV4-1; J: TRBJ1-4; D: NA
DNA: TGTGCCACCAGCAACTCTGACAGGGGATGGGACACCGGGGAGCTGTTTTTT; CDR3: CATSNSDRGWDTGELFF; size: NA; V: TRBV15; J: TRBJ2-2; D: TRBD1
DNA: TGTGCCAGCAGCTTTTCGACAGGGCAAAGCTATGGCTACACCTTC; CDR3: CASSFSTGQSYGYTF; size: NA; V: TRBV7-2; J: TRBJ1-2; D: TRBD1
DNA: TGTGCCAGCAGCTCGGACAGGGAGGATTTTTATGGCTACACCTTC; CDR3: CASSSDREDFYGYTF; size: NA; V: TRBV25-1; J: TRBJ1-2; D: TRBD1
DNA: TGTGCCAGCAGCGTAGACCCGCTCGGGAATTCACCCCTCCACTTT; CDR3: CASSVDPLGNSPLHF; size: NA; V: TRBV9; J: TRBJ1-6; D: NA
DNA: TGTGCCAGCACTATGAATCGGGCCTATAATTCACCCCTCCACTTT; CDR3: CASTMNRAYNSPLHF; size: NA; V: TRBV6-5; J: TRBJ1-6; D: NA
DNA: TGCGCCAGCAGTGAGTCGATGGGGAGCTATGGCTACACCTTC; CDR3: CASSESMGSYGYTF; size: NA; V: TRBV10-2; J: TRBJ1-2; D: NA
DNA: TGTGCCAGCAGCTTGAGCCGGTTTTGGGGGGGTGTCACTGAAGCTTTCTTT; CDR3: CASSLSRFWGGVTEAFF; size: NA; V: TRBV7-8; J: TRBJ1-1; D: NA
DNA: TGTGCCAGCTCACCCAGGACAGGGCCTGAAACGCCCCAGCATTTT; CDR3: CASSPRTGPETPQHF; size: NA; V: TRBV18; J: TRBJ1-5; D: TRBD1
DNA: TGTGCCAGCAGCCAAGGCGGGGCGACCAACGTCCTGACTTTC; CDR3: CASSQGGATNVLTF; size: NA; V: TRBV3-1/TRBV3-2; J: TRBJ2-6; D: NA
DNA: TGTGCCAGCAGCCCCAGGGTTAATGCACCCCTCCACTTT; CDR3: CASSPRVNAPLHF; size: once; V: TRBV11-3; J: TRBJ1-6; D: NA
DNA: TGTGCCAGCAGCTCGATAGGGGGCTTCGATGAAAAACTGTTTTTT; CDR3: CASSSIGGFDEKLFF; size: NA; V: TRBV7-8; J: TRBJ1-4; D: TRBD1
DNA: TGTGCCAGCCTCCCCGAAAGGGGACTGGACACTGAAGCTTTCTTT; CDR3: CASLPERGLDTEAFF; size: NA; V: TRBV11-3; J: TRBJ1-1; D: NA
DNA: TGCGCCAGCAGCCTACAGACTAATGAAAAACTGTTTTTT; CDR3: CASSLQTNEKLFF; size: NA; V: TRBV4-1; J: TRBJ1-4; D: NA
DNA: TGTGCCATCTGCGGACAATCACCGAACACTGAAGCTTTCTTT; CDR3: CAICGQSPNTEAFF; size: NA; V: TRBV19; J: TRBJ1-1; D: NA
DNA: TGTGCCAGCAGTCTATACAGTTGGCAAAACGAGCAGTACTTC; CDR3: CASSLYSWQNEQYF; size: NA; V: TRBV27; J: TRBJ2-7; D: NA
DNA: TGTGCCAGCGCCGGACAGAACACTGAAGCTTTCTTT; CDR3: CASAGQNTEAFF; size: NA; V: TRBV9; J: TRBJ1-1; D: NA
DNA: TGTGCCAGCAGCATGGGACAGGCGACCGGGGAGCTGTTTTTT; CDR3: CASSMGQATGELFF; size: NA; V: TRBV6-5; J: TRBJ2-2; D: TRBD1
DNA: TGTGCCAGCAGCCCAGTCCCCGCAGGGGCGAACACTGAAGCTTTCTTT; CDR3: CASSPVPAGANTEAFF; size: NA; V: TRBV7-2; J: TRBJ1-1; D: NA
DNA: TGTGCCAGCAGCCCTAGACAGGGCTATGGCTACACCTTC; CDR3: CASSPRQGYGYTF; size: NA; V: TRBV7-2; J: TRBJ1-2; D: TRBD1
DNA: TGCGCCAGCAGCTTGGTCCTCCCGGGACTAAAGAGACTGTCTTCCTACGAGCAGTACTTC; CDR3: CASSLVLPGLKRLSSYEQYF; size: NA; V: TRBV5-1; J: TRBJ2-7; D: TRBD2
DNA: TGCGCCAGCAGCCCGGGGACAGGGAGAGTTTCACCCCTCCACTTT; CDR3: CASSPGTGRVSPLHF; size: NA; V: TRBV5-1; J: TRBJ1-6; D: TRBD1